This is a list of T cell receptor beta chains from one sample in a study of blood T cell repertoires in COVID-19. Assay used: immunoSEQ multiplex PCR; TCRdb lists only in-frame clones, some missing. The sample includes 100,000 to 150,000 clones, roughly 86% of them seen just once. Sequenced sample: peripheral blood. Source of these receptors: a woman between 65 and 79 years old with COVID-19, enrolled during active disease. The CDR3 runs from the conserved cysteine through the conserved F or W.

v_gene: TRBV3-1/TRBV3-2; CDR3aa: CASSRGTVADTQYF
v_gene: TRBV6-5; CDR3aa: CASSYSRGSPNEKLFF
v_gene: TRBV19; CDR3aa: CASSIDWTGEQFF
v_gene: TRBV2; CDR3aa: CASQAEDRSYEQYF
v_gene: TRBV28; CDR3aa: CASSPPITGIYEQYF
v_gene: TRBV28; CDR3aa: CASSLGGLNTEAFF
v_gene: TRBV11-2; CDR3aa: CASSLGQGIFYEQYF
v_gene: TRBV28; CDR3aa: CAGASQGEQYF
v_gene: TRBV2; CDR3aa: CASRRLTGGSGNTIYF
v_gene: TRBV5-4; CDR3aa: CASSLAGLAGHTGELFF
v_gene: TRBV30; CDR3aa: CAWSETGDYGYTF
v_gene: TRBV6-1; CDR3aa: CASSDSGGAGETQYF
v_gene: TRBV5-8; CDR3aa: CASSLGRTSGGLTGELFF
v_gene: TRBV6-6; CDR3aa: CASSRDSYNSPLHF
v_gene: TRBV20-1; CDR3aa: CSARLVYEQYF
v_gene: TRBV24-1; CDR3aa: CATSEPSGASYNEQFF
v_gene: TRBV5-6; CDR3aa: CASSLRGNTEAFF
v_gene: TRBV9; CDR3aa: CASSGRDRPNQPQHF
v_gene: TRBV19; CDR3aa: CASSILKPHLNYGYTF
v_gene: TRBV15; CDR3aa: CATSREIMTGNYGYTF
v_gene: TRBV29-1; CDR3aa: CSVQGDIYTEAFF
v_gene: TRBV5-8; CDR3aa: CASSLGGDRRLPHYGYTF
v_gene: TRBV2; CDR3aa: CASRGTGDYGYTF
v_gene: TRBV7-2; CDR3aa: CASSLAREAGTQYF
v_gene: TRBV2; CDR3aa: CASSGKDYSPLHF
v_gene: TRBV15; CDR3aa: CATSRRYSKRTDTQYF
v_gene: TRBV4-2; CDR3aa: CASSQYSGGTPDTQYF
v_gene: TRBV28; CDR3aa: CASSLGDSGGITGELFF
v_gene: TRBV10-3; CDR3aa: CAISEWGLVAYNEQFF
v_gene: TRBV5-4; CDR3aa: CASSLQGAGANVLTF
v_gene: TRBV18; CDR3aa: CASSTLQQGDSPLHF
v_gene: TRBV10-1; CDR3aa: CASSPGGYLGNTIYF
v_gene: TRBV5-1; CDR3aa: CASSFATSTDTQYF
v_gene: TRBV7-3; CDR3aa: CASSSSGGSGYTF
v_gene: TRBV4-1; CDR3aa: CASSPLTTSSYNEQFF
v_gene: TRBV27; CDR3aa: CASSYGTGGGYEQYF
v_gene: TRBV6-5; CDR3aa: CASSYSTGRASYEQYF
v_gene: TRBV3-1/TRBV3-2; CDR3aa: CASSPNRGGNSPLHF
v_gene: TRBV5-1; CDR3aa: CASSPLEGLGSPLHF
v_gene: TRBV11-2; CDR3aa: CASSSDYRGFFTEAFF
v_gene: TRBV11-3; CDR3aa: CASSRTSGGIQETQYF
v_gene: TRBV2; CDR3aa: CASSETGETQYF
v_gene: TRBV7-2; CDR3aa: CASSFGTQTQPQHF
v_gene: TRBV18; CDR3aa: CASSQQTATNYGYTF
v_gene: TRBV18; CDR3aa: CASMGQENTEAFF
v_gene: TRBV5-8; CDR3aa: CASSPRRLAGLQETQYF